This T cell receptor (beta chain) is from a study of blood T cell repertoires in COVID-19. Study-wide context: There were acute and convalescent COVID-19 samples, and they came from the United States, Italy and Spain.

Per the original data handling: Reference gene primer amplification in the assay estimated nucleated cell counts. Using immunoSEQ multiplex PCR, the repertoire was profiled, and TCRdb retains in-frame clones only, with some absent. Clone size and V and J calls were adopted from that table, with D and trimming inferred from the DNA. The profile shows some 160,000 clones, around four fifths of them singletons. Cohort placement rested on clinical history that participants reported themselves. Germline CDR1 MDHEN, CDR2 SYDVKM. Trimming removed 3 bases at V and 7 bases at J, with 25 bases between. This CDR3 is 18 amino acids long.

The V call is TRBV28, the J call TRBJ1-5; D might be TRBD1 (5 bases). The source is a woman aged 45-65 years who had recovered from COVID-19. Source material: PBMCs or T cells enriched from blood (not recorded which). The CDR3 region has the DNA TGTGCCAGCAGTTTTGGCGGGGCGGGGAGCAATCTAAGACAGCCCCAGCATTTT. Translating it yields CASSFGGAGSNLRQPQHF.